This entry lists 25 T cell receptor beta chains sequenced from one sample in a study of Ad26.COV2.S vaccination and SARS-CoV-2 variants. Measured with immunoSEQ multiplex PCR; TCRdb has only the in-frame clones, and not every one. The table has about 390,000 clones, about 85% seen once. The treatment: about 20 received Ad26.COV2.S at low or high dose, single or two shots; roughly five received placebo; per-sample allocation not given. Each sample was drawn 63 days after the first injection (of vaccine or placebo). This specimen was peripheral blood, taken in a trial of Ad26.COV2.S vaccine versus placebo. These receptors all stem from a person aged 18-60 years who received the Ad26.COV2.S COVID-19 vaccine or a placebo.

This rearrangement joins TRBV10-2 to TRBJ2-1; TRBD2 aligns across 15 bases. The germline V gene encodes CDR1 WSHSY and CDR2 SAAADI. V trimming: 4 bases; J trimming: 7 bases; junction bases outside the gene matches: 2. The CDR3 has 15 residues. The CDR3 reads CASSGGLAGGNEQFF. CDR3 coding DNA: TGCGCCAGCAGTGGGGGACTAGCGGGGGGAAATGAGCAGTTCTTC.

The DNA of the CDR3 is TGTGCCAGCAGCTCAGACAGGGACCTTGACACCATATATTTT. This translates into CASSSDRDLDTIYF. The V and J genes are TRBV7-9 and TRBJ1-3; 7 positions agree with TRBD1. The CDR3 runs 14 residues. J lost 8 bases, V lost 4 bases, and 8 bases had no gene match. Germline lookup yields CDR1 SEHNR and CDR2 FQNEAQ (reference sequence).

The chain has TRBV28 and TRBJ2-5; 8 nucleotides line up with TRBD1. V was clipped by 2 bases and J by 10 bases; unmatched bases: 12. CDR3 length: 15 amino acids. Per the germline V gene, CDR1 is MDHEN and CDR2 is SYDVKM. In DNA form, the CDR3 reads TGTGCCAGCAGTTTACGCAGGGGGCCCGTGGGGAGCCAGTACTTC. Its translation: CASSLRRGPVGSQYF.

V usage is TRBV21-1 and J usage is TRBJ2-1; TRBD1, the table's D call, lacks a check against the DNA. TRBV21-1 is labeled a pseudogene. This CDR3 has 16 amino acids. The CDR3 is CASSNLLGQGAHEQFF. The CDR3 DNA is TGTGCCAGCAGCAATCTTCTGGGACAGGGTGCCCATGAGCAGTTCTTC.

The genes are TRBV19 and TRBJ2-1, with D unresolved. This CDR3 region has 15 residues. V was clipped by 3 bases and J by 5 bases, with 14 bases between them. CDR1 is LNHDA, CDR2 SQIVND, per germline (reference sequence). CDR3 in DNA: TGTGCCAGTAGTATTGACTTACACCGGAACAATGAGCAGTTCTTC. Translated, it gives CASSIDLHRNNEQFF. Full variable domain (missing parts from reference TRBV19 and TRBJ2-1): DGGITQSPKYLFRKEGQNVTLSCEQNLNHDAMYWYRQDPGQGLRLIYYSQIVNDFQKGDIAEGYSVSREKKESFPLTVTSAQKNPTAFYLCASSIDLHRNNEQFFGPGTRLTVL.

This chain links TRBV10-3 with TRBJ1-6, with 7 positions matching TRBD1. Germline-derived CDR1 and CDR2 are ENHRY and SYGVKD. The V and J ends lost 6 bases and 8 bases, in that order; junction bases with no gene match: 7. The CDR3 spans 14 residues. The CDR3 nucleotides read TGTGCCATCAGCGTGGACAGGTTGGATTCACCCCTCCACTTT. Encoded protein: CAISVDRLDSPLHF.

This chain connects TRBV15 to TRBJ1-6; perhaps TRBD1 as D (6 bases). Trimming pared 1 base from V and 8 bases from J, leaving 12 bases between. The length of the CDR3 is 15 residues. The germline V gene has CDR1 LNHNV and CDR2 YYDKDF (reference sequence). This CDR3 reads CATSRVGGGYSPLHF. CDR3 bases: TGTGCCACCAGCAGAGTGGGAGGGGGATATTCACCCCTCCACTTT.

This chain connects TRBV20-1 to TRBJ1-3; no clear D. With 3 bases removed from V and 0 bases from J, the gap between germline ends came to 9 bases. The CDR3 sequence is 14 residues long. The germline V gene has CDR1 DFQATT and CDR2 SNEGSKA (reference sequence). This chain's CDR3 is CSASLPDSGNTIYF. CDR3 in DNA: TGCAGTGCTAGTCTTCCGGACTCTGGAAACACCATATATTTT.

The V and J genes are TRBV18 and TRBJ1-1; D not certain. Trimming left V 4 bases short and J 3 bases short, with 15 bases between. In germline, CDR1 is KGHSH, CDR2 LQKENI. The CDR3 loop spans 15 amino acids. CDR3 residues: CASSLRGGQDTEAFF. The CDR3 nucleotides read TGTGCCAGCTCACTCCGGGGAGGGCAGGACACTGAAGCTTTCTTT.

This chain connects TRBV12-5 to TRBJ2-2, with D hard to call. The CDR3 runs to 12 residues. V dropped 1 base and J dropped 4 bases, with 1 base sitting between them. CDR1 is LGHNT, CDR2 FRNRAP, per germline. The CDR3 loop is CASGLGTGELFF. The CDR3 bases are TGTGCTAGTGGTTTGGGCACCGGGGAGCTGTTTTTT.

This clone was observed once. The DNA of the CDR3 is TGTGCCAGCAGCCAGACAGGGGCGTTTGAGACCCAGTACTTC. Protein: CASSQTGAFETQYF. The gene calls are TRBV7-9 and TRBJ2-5; 8 positions agree with TRBD1. CDR3 length: 14 residues. Trimming at V came to 5 bases and at J to 5 bases, leaving 7 bases not matched to a gene. From germline, CDR1 is SEHNR and CDR2 FQNEAQ (reference sequence).

The J gene is TRBJ1-4, the V gene TRBV15, with 10 bases that match TRBD1. Germline loops: CDR1 LNHNV, CDR2 YYDKDF (reference sequence). Trimming at V came to 5 bases and at J to 8 bases, leaving 8 bases not matched to a gene. The CDR3 has 15 amino acids. DNA of the CDR3: TGTGCCACCAGCGTCACCGGGACAGGGGAAGAAAAACTGTTTTTT. Translating it yields CATSVTGTGEEKLFF.

The V and J genes are TRBV2 and TRBJ2-3; 11 bases align to TRBD2. Germline CDR1 and CDR2: SNHLY and FYNNEI. The V segment lost 6 bases and the J segment 0 bases; nucleotides outside the gene matches: 2. CDR3 length: 15 residues. CDR3 sequence reads: CASRSSGGSTDTQYF. Here the CDR3 DNA reads TGTGCCAGCAGGTCTAGCGGGGGGAGCACAGATACGCAGTATTTT. Filled out from reference TRBV2 and TRBJ2-3, the complete variable domain reads EPEVTQTPSHQVTQMGQEVILRCVPISNHLYFYWYRQILGQKVEFLVSFYNNEISEKSEIFDDQFSVERPDGSNFTLKIRSTKLEDSAMYFCASRSSGGSTDTQYFGPGTRLTVL.

The rearrangement joins TRBV27 to TRBJ2-1; TRBD2 aligns across 7 bases. The CDR3 sequence is 15 residues long. Germline CDR1 and CDR2: MNHEY and SMNVEV (reference sequence). With 5 bases clipped from V and 2 bases from J, the junction kept 6 bases outside the gene matches. This CDR3 reads CASSLSGFTYNEQFF. Written as DNA, the CDR3 is TGTGCCAGCAGTCTTAGCGGGTTTACCTACAATGAGCAGTTCTTC.

This clone was seen only once. The chain employs TRBV15 and TRBJ2-3; D not certain. Germline CDR1 reads LNHNV; CDR2 reads YYDKDF (reference sequence). V was shortened by 0 bases and J by 6 bases, with 7 bases between the two germline ends. CDR3 length: 13 residues. CDR3 coding DNA: TGTGCCACCAGCAGAGATACGGGTGATACGCAGTATTTT. Its translation is CATSRDTGDTQYF.

The V gene is TRBV7-9, the J gene TRBJ1-6; TRBD1 aligns across 8 bases. The CDR3 length is 13 residues. Germline V gene sequence: CDR1 SEHNR, CDR2 FQNEAQ (reference sequence). Trimming cost V 5 bases and J 8 bases; bases outside gene matches: 2. The CDR3 DNA reads as TGTGCCAGCAGCAAGGACAGGGATTCACCCCTCCACTTT. Translated, it gives CASSKDRDSPLHF.

The genes are TRBV10-3 and TRBJ1-3; 7 bases match TRBD1. Germline values: CDR1 ENHRY, CDR2 SYGVKD. V lost 3 bases to trimming and J lost 5 bases; unmatched junction nucleotides: 10. CDR3 length: 16 amino acids. The CDR3 coding sequence is TGTGCCATCAGTGAAGGCGAAGGGGGCGTCAGAAACACCATATATTTT. Amino acid sequence: CAISEGEGGVRNTIYF.

The chain has TRBV28 and TRBJ1-1, with D possibly TRBD1 on 6 matching bases. The germline V gene has CDR1 MDHEN and CDR2 SYDVKM. V lost 6 bases and J 3 bases, leaving 23 bases between the germline ends. This CDR3 is 17 amino acids long. CDR3 region: CASRRPTGIGPDTEAFF. The DNA of the CDR3 is TGTGCCAGCAGGAGACCTACAGGGATCGGTCCTGACACTGAAGCTTTCTTT.

This clone came up once. J is TRBJ1-5 and V is TRBV4-1, with a tentative D call TRBD1 (5 bases). The CDR3 runs 13 residues. The V gene lost 4 bases and the J gene lost 5 bases, with 9 bases spanning the gap. Germline V CDR1 and CDR2: MGHRA, YSYEKL. The CDR3 region has the DNA TGCGCCAGCAGCCCTCCGGGGGATCAGCCCCAGCATTTT. Its translation is CASSPPGDQPQHF.

The DNA of the CDR3 is TGTGCCTGGAGACGACTAGCGGGGTGGAGAGATACGCAGTATTTT. This encodes CAWRRLAGWRDTQYF. The rearrangement uses TRBV30 and TRBJ2-3; 11 positions agree with TRBD2. Trimming at V came to 3 bases and at J to 5 bases, leaving 7 bases not matched to a gene. Germline CDR1 reads GTSNPN; CDR2 reads SVGIG (reference sequence). This CDR3 spans 15 amino acids.

The V and J genes are TRBV7-9 and TRBJ1-1; possible D gene TRBD1, 6 bases. With 10 bases removed from V and 4 bases from J, the gap between germline ends came to 13 bases. This CDR3 spans 12 amino acids. From germline, CDR1 is SEHNR and CDR2 FQNEAQ (reference sequence). DNA of the CDR3: TGTGCCACCCAAGGGGGGGTCACTGAAGCTTTCTTT. Translated: CATQGGVTEAFF.

The chain joins TRBV6-1 to TRBJ2-5, with TRBD2 identical over 15 bases. This CDR3 contains 17 residues. From germline, CDR1 is MNHNS and CDR2 SASEGT. Trimming removed 3 bases from V and 3 bases from J; junction bases left unmatched: 5. The CDR3 sequence is CASSEEGLAGGEETQYF. The CDR3, as DNA: TGTGCCAGCAGTGAGGAGGGACTAGCGGGGGGTGAAGAGACCCAGTACTTC.

In its sample, this clone was seen a few times. The J gene is TRBJ1-2, the V gene TRBV4-2; D gene ambiguous. This CDR3 is 11 amino acids long. Per germline, CDR1 LGHNA and CDR2 YNFKEQ. V gave up 2 bases and J gave up 8 bases, with 6 bases separating them. This CDR3 reads CASSQMTGYTF. For the CDR3, the DNA is TGTGCCAGCAGCCAAATGACGGGCTACACCTTC.

The genes are TRBV6-5 and TRBJ1-2; 10 bases line up with TRBD1. V gave up 4 bases and J gave up 0 bases; unmatched junction bases: 5. This CDR3 has 16 residues. CDR1 and CDR2 from the germline V gene are MNHEY and SVGAGI. The CDR3 sequence: CASSSDRGTANYGYTF. In DNA, the CDR3 is TGTGCCAGCAGTTCGGACAGGGGGACAGCTAACTATGGCTACACCTTC.

The V gene is TRBV10-1, the J gene TRBJ2-5, with no clear D. Germline V gene lookup returns CDR1 WNHNN and CDR2 SYGVQD (reference sequence). The CDR3 is made up of 13 amino acids. With 2 bases removed from V and 3 bases from J, the gap between germline ends came to 7 bases. The CDR3 protein is CASSEDLKETQYF. CDR3 DNA: TGCGCCAGCAGTGAGGACCTAAAAGAGACCCAGTACTTC.